This T cell receptor beta chain comes out of a study of blood T cell repertoires in COVID-19. Study in general: From T cells, B-cell-depleted T cells, or PBMCs came the material, which was cDNA or gDNA.

Seattle participants joined during active infection and were tracked over time. Sequenced by immunoSEQ multiplex PCR; TCRdb stores in-frame clones only, minus some. Here the sample spans approximately 460,000 clones, roughly nine tenths being singletons. As for this clone: In the same sample, other DNA sequences code for this CDR3.

The material sequenced was peripheral blood. The clonotype originates from a man between 18 and 29 years old with COVID-19, enrolled during active disease.

Written as DNA, the CDR3 is TGTGCCAGCAGTGAAGGACAGGGAAGGGATACGCAGTATTTT. This sequence encodes CASSEGQGRDTQYF. The chain employs TRBV6-1 and TRBJ2-3; 7 bases agree with TRBD1. The trim removed 1 base at V and 6 bases at J, leaving 4 bases unmatched. Germline values: CDR1 MNHNS, CDR2 SASEGT. The CDR3 sequence is 14 residues long.